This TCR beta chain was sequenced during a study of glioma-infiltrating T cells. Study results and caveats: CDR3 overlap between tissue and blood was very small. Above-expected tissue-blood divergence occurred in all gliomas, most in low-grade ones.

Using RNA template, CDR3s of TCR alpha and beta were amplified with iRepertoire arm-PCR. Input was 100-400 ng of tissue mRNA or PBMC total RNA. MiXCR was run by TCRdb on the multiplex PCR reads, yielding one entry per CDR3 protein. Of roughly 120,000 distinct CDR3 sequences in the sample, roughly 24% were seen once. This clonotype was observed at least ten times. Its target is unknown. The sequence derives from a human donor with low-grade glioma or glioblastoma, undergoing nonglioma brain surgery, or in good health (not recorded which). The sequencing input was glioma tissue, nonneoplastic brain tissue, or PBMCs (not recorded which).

The CDR3 region has the DNA TGTGCCAGCAGTGATAAGCGGGAGAACACCGGGGAGCTGTTTTTT. This translates into CASSDKRENTGELFF. This rearrangement joins TRBV3-1 to TRBJ2-2; 7 bases are shared with TRBD2. The V gene end was trimmed by 6 bases and the J gene end by 1 base; junction bases not matched to a gene: 5. From germline, CDR1 is LGHDT and CDR2 YNNKEL (reference sequence). The CDR3 totals 15 residues.